The 29 T cell receptor beta chains below come from one sample, sequenced in a study of cytomegalovirus exposure and HLA in healthy donors. 13 Jbeta primers and 60 Vbeta primers were used for the PCR. TCRdb keeps only in-frame clones here, not all; method: immunoSEQ multiplex PCR. The sample contains some 120,000 clones, about 74% of which appear only once. Specimen: PBMCs. The receptors come from a woman aged 50 to 65 in good health and CMV-seropositive.

There are a few counts of this clone. The V call is TRBV18, the J call TRBJ2-7; TRBD1 might be the D (6 bases). Germline CDR1 reads KGHSH; CDR2 reads LQKENI. The V gene lost 5 bases and the J gene lost 3 bases, with 14 bases spanning the gap. CDR3 length: 14 residues. CDR3 amino acids: CASSTTGSNYEQYF. Here the CDR3 DNA reads TGTGCCAGCTCAACCACAGGGAGCAACTACGAGCAGTACTTC.

CDR3 in DNA: TGCAGCGTTGTTTGGGGGGTAGGGAACACTGAAGCTTTCTTT. Translating it yields CSVVWGVGNTEAFF. The chain is built from TRBV29-1 and TRBJ1-1; possible D gene TRBD1, 5 bases. CDR1 is SQVTM and CDR2 is ANQGSEA in the germline V gene. The CDR3 loop spans 14 amino acids. Trimming pared 4 bases from V and 1 base from J, leaving 13 bases between.

V is TRBV7-2 and J is TRBJ2-7; D is possibly TRBD2 (6 bases). V was trimmed by 1 base and J by 6 bases, leaving 10 bases between them. CDR1 and CDR2 (germline): SGHTA, FQGNSA. CDR3 length: 13 residues. The CDR3 sequence is CASSLVLGGEQYF. CDR3 DNA sequence: TGTGCCAGCAGCTTAGTCTTGGGGGGCGAGCAGTACTTC.

The gene calls are TRBV19 and TRBJ1-5; no definite D call. Germline V gene sequence: CDR1 LNHDA, CDR2 SQIVND (reference sequence). The CDR3 loop spans 15 amino acids. With 4 bases removed from V and 0 bases from J, the gap between germline ends came to 10 bases. DNA for the CDR3: TGTGCCAGTAGTACCCCAAGCCATAGCAATCAGCCCCAGCATTTT. This sequence encodes CASSTPSHSNQPQHF.

The J gene is TRBJ1-4, the V gene TRBV27; tentatively, D is TRBD1 (6 bases). The CDR3 runs to 14 residues. Trimming left V 2 bases short and J 8 bases short, with 12 bases between. Looked up from germline, CDR1 is MNHEY and CDR2 is SMNVEV (reference sequence). This CDR3 is CASSLVRGGEKLFF. CDR3 nucleotide sequence: TGTGCCAGCAGTTTAGTCAGGGGTGGAGAAAAACTGTTTTTT.

This clone was detected only a few times. The J gene is TRBJ2-1, the V gene TRBV14; 9 positions agree with TRBD1. The CDR3 is 14 amino acids. V lost 4 bases and J lost 8; bases outside the gene matches: 6. Germline CDR1 reads SGHDN; CDR2 reads FVKESK. The CDR3 region is CASSPITGGDEQFF. CDR3 sequence (DNA): TGTGCCAGCAGCCCGATAACAGGGGGCGATGAGCAGTTCTTC. The variable domain in full, with the rest retrieved from reference TRBV14 and TRBJ2-1, is EAGVTQFPSHSVIEKGQTVTLRCDPISGHDNLYWYRRVMGKEIKFLLHFVKESKQDESGMPNNRFLAERTGGTYSTLKVQPAELEDSGVYFCASSPITGGDEQFFGPGTRLTVL.

This clone has just a few counts. The chain is built from TRBV29-1 and TRBJ1-1, with D maybe TRBD1 (5 bases). CDR3 length equals 12 residues. Trimming cost V 5 bases and J 5 bases, with 12 bases left between them. The germline CDR1 and CDR2 sequences are SQVTM and ANQGSEA. This CDR3 reads CSVLVGGTEAFF. The CDR3, as DNA: TGCAGCGTTCTGGTGGGGGGGACTGAAGCTTTCTTT.

This chain connects TRBV7-6 to TRBJ1-3; the D is unclear. V shed 1 base and J shed 0 bases, with 7 bases lying between them. CDR3 length: 15 residues. In germline, CDR1 is SGHVS, CDR2 FNYEAQ. The CDR3 region is CASSLGSVSGNTIYF. The CDR3 DNA reads TGTGCCAGCAGCTTAGGTTCAGTCTCTGGAAACACCATATATTTT.

There are a few counts of this clone. The chain links TRBV5-4 to TRBJ2-4; D perhaps matches TRBD1 (5 bases). CDR3 size: 16 residues. Germline-derived CDR1 and CDR2 are SGHNT and YYREEE (reference sequence). V shed 3 bases and J shed 1 base, with 14 bases lying between them. The CDR3 DNA is TGTGCCAGCAGCTCAGGGAAGGAAGGCGCCAAAAACATTCAGTACTTC. The encoded protein is CASSSGKEGAKNIQYF. Looking up the rest from reference TRBV5-4 and TRBJ2-4 gives the full variable domain: ETGVTQSPTHLIKTRGQQVTLRCSSQSGHNTVSWYQQALGQGPQFIFQYYREEENGRGNFPPRFSGLQFPNYSSELNVNALELDDSALYLCASSSGKEGAKNIQYFGAGTRLSVL.

This rearrangement joins TRBV4-1 to TRBJ1-2; perhaps TRBD1 as D (6 bases). The CDR3 sequence is 17 residues long. Germline CDR1 MGHRA, CDR2 YSYEKL. The V end was cut by 1 base, the J end by 3 bases, with 18 bases between. CDR3 DNA: TGCGCCAGCAGCCAAGGGGCAGGGGCCTCGGCCTACTATGGCTACACCTTC. It translates to CASSQGAGASAYYGYTF.

The chain recombines TRBV7-2 with TRBJ1-6, with TRBD1 matching 9 bases. V trimming: 6 bases; J trimming: 11 bases; junction bases outside the gene matches: 8. This CDR3 is built from 14 residues. Per the germline V gene, CDR1 is SGHTA and CDR2 is FQGNSA. CDR3 nucleotides: TGTGCCAGCAGGCGCGGACAGGGGCTAACACCCCTCCACTTT. Amino acid sequence: CASRRGQGLTPLHF.

The chain links TRBV30 to TRBJ1-5; 7 bases map to TRBD1. The CDR3 loop spans 16 amino acids. CDR1 is GTSNPN, CDR2 SVGIG, per germline (reference sequence). The J segment lost 2 bases and the V segment lost 0 bases, leaving 7 bases of the junction unmatched. The CDR3, as DNA: TGTGCCTGGAGTGTACGGAGGGGGCGAGGCAATCAGCCCCAGCATTTT. This gives the protein CAWSVRRGRGNQPQHF.

To note about this clone: The junction differs from germline at one of its ends, possibly a read error. The chain links TRBV7-9 to TRBJ1-6; unclear D gene. Germline loops: CDR1 SEHNR, CDR2 FQNEAQ (reference sequence). The CDR3 has 12 residues. The CDR3 DNA sequence: TGTTCCAGCAGCTCCCTTAGTGAGCCCCTCCACTTT. Amino acid sequence: CSSSSLSEPLHF.

V and J are TRBV5-6 and TRBJ2-3; 11 nucleotides align to TRBD1. Germline trimming cut 2 bases from V and 4 bases from J; bases unmatched to any gene: 6. The CDR3 consists of 16 residues. CDR1 and CDR2 from the germline V gene are SGHDT and YYEEEE. CDR3 residues: CASSLLGTGGSDTQYF. CDR3 nucleotides: TGTGCCAGCAGCTTACTTGGGACAGGGGGTTCAGATACGCAGTATTTT. Full variable domain (remainder filled in from reference TRBV5-6 and TRBJ2-3): DAGVTQSPTHLIKTRGQQVTLRCSPKSGHDTVSWYQQALGQGPQFIFQYYEEEERQRGNFPDRFSGHQFPNYSSELNVNALLLGDSALYLCASSLLGTGGSDTQYFGPGTRLTVL.

V gene TRBV5-6 combines with J gene TRBJ1-6; D call uncertain. The V end lost 4 bases, the J end lost 3 bases, and 8 bases lay between the germline ends. Germline CDR1 reads SGHDT; CDR2 reads YYEEEE. This CDR3 is 14 amino acids long. CDR3 sequence (DNA): TGTGCCAGCAGCATACCGGGCTATAATTCACCCCTCCACTTT. Its protein is CASSIPGYNSPLHF.

This clone was seen a handful of times. The chain is built from TRBV18 and TRBJ1-1, with D perhaps matching TRBD1 (5 bases). The CDR3 length is 15 residues. Per the germline V gene, CDR1 is KGHSH and CDR2 is LQKENI. Trimming stripped 2 bases from V and 1 base from J, with 11 bases between. CDR3 sequence (DNA): TGTGCCAGCTCACCAAGCAGGGCGCAGAACACTGAAGCTTTCTTT. Translated: CASSPSRAQNTEAFF.

The chain has TRBV6-6 and TRBJ2-6; 8 nucleotides align to TRBD2. Germline V lookup: CDR1 MNHNY, CDR2 SVGAGI (reference sequence). The V gene end was trimmed by 6 bases and the J gene end by 2 bases; junction bases not matched to a gene: 0. The CDR3 contains 14 residues. The CDR3: CASSGGAGANVLTF. The DNA of the CDR3 is TGTGCCAGCAGCGGGGGGGCTGGGGCCAACGTCCTGACTTTC.

The J gene is TRBJ1-3, the V gene TRBV4-2, with a weak D call TRBD1 (5 bases). Trimming took 4 bases from V and 2 from J, leaving 9 bases between them. CDR3 length: 14 amino acids. Looked up from germline, CDR1 is LGHNA and CDR2 is YNFKEQ. The CDR3 DNA is TGTGCCAGCAGCCCACCAGGGCCTGGAAACACCATATATTTT. Its translation: CASSPPGPGNTIYF.

The chain joins TRBV5-1 to TRBJ2-7; 16 positions match TRBD2. This CDR3 is 18 amino acids long. Germline trimming cut 3 bases from V and 2 bases from J; bases unmatched to any gene: 8. Germline-derived CDR1 and CDR2 are SGHRS and YFSETQ. The DNA for the CDR3 is TGCGCCAGCAGCTGGGGGACTAGCGGGGGGGGTCTTCCCTACGAGCAGTACTTC. Its translation: CASSWGTSGGGLPYEQYF.

This chain uses TRBV21-1 with TRBJ2-3; the DNA was not compared with TRBD2, the D call given in the table. TRBV21-1 is labeled a pseudogene. This CDR3 has 15 residues. The CDR3 region is CASNLGLAGESTQYF. The CDR3 DNA reads as TGTGCCAGCAACCTAGGACTAGCGGGGGAAAGTACGCAGTATTTT.

This clone was detected once. At one end, the junction sequence differs from germline, possibly due to a read error. V usage is TRBV29-1 and J usage is TRBJ1-1; possibly TRBD1 for D (5 bases). Germline V gene data show CDR1 as SQVTM and CDR2 as ANQGSEA. The CDR3 is made up of 13 amino acids. The CDR3 nucleotides are TGCAGCGCAATCAGGGAATCGGGCACTGAAGCTTCCTTT. It translates to CSAIRESGTEASF.

The chain is built from TRBV4-3 and TRBJ1-2; D is perhaps TRBD1 (6 bases). In germline, CDR1 is LGHNA, CDR2 YSLEER. The CDR3 totals 15 residues. Trimming took 1 base from V and 1 from J, leaving 10 bases between them. As DNA, the CDR3 is TGCGCCAGCAGCCAAGTGGGAGGGGGTAACTATGGCTACACCTTC. As protein: CASSQVGGGNYGYTF.

This chain links TRBV27 with TRBJ1-2, with 7 bases matching TRBD1. V gave up 2 bases and J gave up 6 bases; unmatched junction bases: 9. This CDR3 is built from 15 residues. The germline V gene has CDR1 MNHEY and CDR2 SMNVEV (reference sequence). The CDR3 DNA follows: TGTGCCAGCAGTTTAAGGACAGGTTCACTCGATGGCTACACCTTC. Amino acids: CASSLRTGSLDGYTF.

The DNA of the CDR3 is TGCGCCAGCAGCCCCCTCCCCTCTGGAGCTAAGCAGTACTTC. Amino acids: CASSPLPSGAKQYF. V gene TRBV5-1 combines with J gene TRBJ2-7; D gene ambiguous. The CDR3 is 14 residues long. V dropped 4 bases and J dropped 8 bases, with 19 bases sitting between them. The germline V gene has CDR1 SGHRS and CDR2 YFSETQ.

The chain joins TRBV4-3 to TRBJ2-6; TRBD2 might be the D (5 bases). This CDR3 comprises 17 residues. V shed 2 bases and J shed 3 bases, with 14 bases lying between them. CDR1 is LGHNA and CDR2 is YSLEER in the germline V gene. Here the CDR3 DNA reads TGCGCCAGCAGCCAACCTCCGGGAATGGGTGGGGCCAACGTCCTGACTTTC. Its translation is CASSQPPGMGGANVLTF.

The chain carries TRBV7-9 and TRBJ2-5; 7 bases are a match to TRBD1. The CDR3 contains 16 residues. Germline loops: CDR1 SEHNR, CDR2 FQNEAQ (reference sequence). V gave up 1 base and J gave up 2 bases; unmatched junction bases: 7. The CDR3 here is CASSLVDRVGQETQYF. The CDR3 DNA sequence: TGTGCCAGCAGCTTAGTCGACAGGGTTGGACAAGAGACCCAGTACTTC.

This clone was observed a few times. The chain joins TRBV2 to TRBJ2-1; 12 nucleotides align to TRBD2. With 5 bases clipped from V and 7 bases from J, the junction kept 6 bases outside the gene matches. Germline lookup yields CDR1 SNHLY and CDR2 FYNNEI. The CDR3 is 15 residues long. CDR3 region: CASSRLAGVLNEQFF. The CDR3 region has the DNA TGTGCCAGCAGTAGACTAGCGGGGGTACTTAATGAGCAGTTCTTC. Full variable domain (outside the CDR3, taken from reference TRBV2 and TRBJ2-1): EPEVTQTPSHQVTQMGQEVILRCVPISNHLYFYWYRQILGQKVEFLVSFYNNEISEKSEIFDDQFSVERPDGSNFTLKIRSTKLEDSAMYFCASSRLAGVLNEQFFGPGTRLTVL.

The rearrangement links TRBV20-1 to TRBJ2-7, with D maybe TRBD1 (5 bases). V shed 6 bases and J shed 7 bases, with 13 bases lying between them. Germline CDR1 DFQATT, CDR2 SNEGSKA (reference sequence). The CDR3 is 11 residues long. The CDR3 DNA reads as TGCAGTGCCTTATGGGGCGGAGAGCAGTACTTC. Residues: CSALWGGEQYF.

The chain combines TRBV11-2 with TRBJ1-1; TRBD1 matches 7 bases. This CDR3 contains 15 residues. Looked up from germline, CDR1 is SGHAT and CDR2 is FQNNGV. Germline trimming cut 1 base from V and 0 bases from J; bases unmatched to any gene: 2. The CDR3 DNA follows: TGTGCCAGCAGCTTAGGGGACAGAATGAACACTGAAGCTTTCTTT. It yields the protein CASSLGDRMNTEAFF.